This T cell receptor (beta chain) was found in a study of blood T cell repertoires in COVID-19. Study as a whole: Sites in the United States, Italy and Spain provided acute and convalescent COVID-19 samples. PBMCs, B-cell-depleted T cells, or T cells were the source of the cDNA or gDNA that made up the material.

The CDR3 totals 13 residues. The germline V gene encodes CDR1 SGHTA and CDR2 FQGTGA. V was pared by 1 base and J by 5 bases, with 6 bases between. Some clones are missing from TCRdb's copy, which holds only in-frame ones; the method was immunoSEQ multiplex PCR. In the table there are about 350,000 clones, less than 90% of which are singletons. In Seattle, patients joined the study during active infection and were tracked longitudinally. This TCR was recovered from a woman aged 60-75 years with COVID-19, enrolled during active disease. The J gene is TRBJ2-1, the V gene TRBV7-3; D call uncertain. The sequenced sample was peripheral blood. The CDR3 sequence is CASSLIRNNEQFF. In DNA form, the CDR3 reads TGTGCCAGCAGCTTAATCCGTAACAATGAGCAGTTCTTC.